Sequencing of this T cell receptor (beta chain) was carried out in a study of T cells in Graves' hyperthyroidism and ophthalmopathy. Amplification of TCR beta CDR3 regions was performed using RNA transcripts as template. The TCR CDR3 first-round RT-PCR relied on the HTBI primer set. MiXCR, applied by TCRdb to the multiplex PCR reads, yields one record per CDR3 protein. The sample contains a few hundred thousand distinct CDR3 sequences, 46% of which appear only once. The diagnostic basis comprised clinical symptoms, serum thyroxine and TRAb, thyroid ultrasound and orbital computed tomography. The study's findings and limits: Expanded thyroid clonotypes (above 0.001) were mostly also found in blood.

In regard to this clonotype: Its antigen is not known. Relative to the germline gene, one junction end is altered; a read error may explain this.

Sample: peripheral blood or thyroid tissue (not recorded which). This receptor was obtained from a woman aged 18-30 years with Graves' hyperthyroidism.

CDR3 sequence reads: CAISESIRRPGSTIYF. The CDR3 DNA is TGTGCCATCAGTGAGTCGATCAGGCGACCGGGAAGCACCATATATTTT. The rearrangement joins TRBV10-3 to TRBJ1-3; D not certain. This CDR3 region has 16 residues. The germline V gene encodes CDR1 ENHRY and CDR2 SYGVKD.